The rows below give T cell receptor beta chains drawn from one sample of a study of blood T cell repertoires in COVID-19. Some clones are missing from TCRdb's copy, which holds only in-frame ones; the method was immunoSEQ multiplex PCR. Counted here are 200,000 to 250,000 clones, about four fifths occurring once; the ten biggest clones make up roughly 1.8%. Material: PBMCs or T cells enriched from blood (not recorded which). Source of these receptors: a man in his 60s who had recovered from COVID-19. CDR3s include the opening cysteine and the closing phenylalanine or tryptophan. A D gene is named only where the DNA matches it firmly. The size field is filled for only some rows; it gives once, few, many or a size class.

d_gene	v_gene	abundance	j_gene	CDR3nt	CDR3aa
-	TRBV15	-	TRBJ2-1	TGTGCCACCAGCAGAGCTCGGCGGGACTACAATGAGCAGTTCTTC	CATSRARRDYNEQFF
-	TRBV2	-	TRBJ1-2	TGTGCCAGCAGTGAATGGGCTGGTGGCTACACCTTC	CASSEWAGGYTF
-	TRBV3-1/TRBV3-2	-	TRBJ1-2	TGTGCCAGCAGCTTCCCGGGGGGGCTGTCTGGCTACACCTTC	CASSFPGGLSGYTF
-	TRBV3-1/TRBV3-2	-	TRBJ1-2	TGTGCCAGCAGCCAAATGAGGGGGAACTATGGCTACACCTTC	CASSQMRGNYGYTF
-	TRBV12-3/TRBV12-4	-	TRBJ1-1	TGTGCCAGCAGTACCTACAGTGGTGAAGCTTTCTTT	CASSTYSGEAFF
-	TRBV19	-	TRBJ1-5	TGTGCCAGTAGTCAAGGGACAAATAGCAATCAGCCCCAGCATTTT	CASSQGTNSNQPQHF
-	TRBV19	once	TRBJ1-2	TGTGCCAGTAGCCCAGTAAGACAGGATAATGGCTACACCTTC	CASSPVRQDNGYTF
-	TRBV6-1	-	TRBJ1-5	TGTGCCAGCAGTGAAGCCCGGGACACCGCCTTAGACTTT	CASSEARDTALDF
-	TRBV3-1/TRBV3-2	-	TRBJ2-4	TGTGCCAGCAGCCCAAAGGGGGTTTTGGCCAAAAACATTCAGTACTTC	CASSPKGVLAKNIQYF
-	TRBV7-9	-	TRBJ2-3	TGTGCCAGCAGGGGGAGGGGGGAGGAAGATACGCAGTATTTT	CASRGRGEEDTQYF
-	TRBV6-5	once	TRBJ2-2	TGTGCCAGCAACGGCAGGGGAAACACCGGGGAGCTGTTTTTT	CASNGRGNTGELFF
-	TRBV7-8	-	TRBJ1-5	TGTGCCAGCAGTAAAGGAGGGGGCAATCAGCCCCAGCATTTT	CASSKGGGNQPQHF
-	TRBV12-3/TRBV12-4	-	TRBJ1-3	TGTGCCAGCAGCTACAAACAGGGAAACACCATATATTTT	CASSYKQGNTIYF
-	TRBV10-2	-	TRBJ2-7	TGCGCCAGCCGGGGTTCCTTGGAGCAGTACTTC	CASRGSLEQYF
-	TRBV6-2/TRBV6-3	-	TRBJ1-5	TGTGCCAGCAGCCCCAGGGTTCAGCCCCAGCATTTT	CASSPRVQPQHF
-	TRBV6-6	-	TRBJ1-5	TGTGCCAGCAGTTACTCGTGGAGCGGCAATCAGCCCCAGCATTTT	CASSYSWSGNQPQHF
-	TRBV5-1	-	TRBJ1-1	TGCGCCAGCAGCCCCATACAATTGAACACTGAAGCTTTCTTT	CASSPIQLNTEAFF